The clone carrying this T cell receptor beta chain has ten or more counts. Its antigen is not known. The data were obtained in a study of T cell repertoires in cytomegalovirus infection. Study-level findings and limits: Frequencies of public TCR beta families were cumulated, and this identified carriers of CMV plus the relevant HLA.

One entry per CDR3 protein, called by TCRdb with MiXCR from the reads. This table holds 80,000 or so distinct CDR3 sequences, approximately 42% found once. The starting material was CD8+ T cells from cultured PBMCs, obtained from culture after CMV antigen stimulation. The source is a human donor in good health (CMV status not recorded). Some clones in this sample may be carry-over from other donors' samples.

The CDR3 loop is CASSYGAQWNEQFF. In nucleotides, the CDR3 is TGTGCCAGCAGTTACGGGGCTCAGTGGAATGAGCAGTTCTTC. V is TRBV6-2 or TRBV6-3 and J is TRBJ2-1; a weak D match, TRBD1 (5 bases). Per germline, CDR1 MNHEY and CDR2 SVGEGT. Trimming shortened V by 2 bases and J by 7 bases, and 12 bases separated the two germline ends. The CDR3 has 14 amino acids.